The 21 T cell receptor beta chains below were found in one sample sequenced in a study of blood T cell repertoires in COVID-19. The data were produced by immunoSEQ multiplex PCR, yet TCRdb's version contains in-frame clones alone and is incomplete. Seen here are approximately 50,000 clones, more than 80% observed once, and the top ten hold about 6%. Sequenced sample: peripheral blood. These receptor sequences come from a man in his fifties or sixties with acute or convalescent COVID-19.

J is TRBJ2-3 and V is TRBV5-1; 12 positions match TRBD2. This CDR3 contains 16 residues. Per germline, CDR1 SGHRS and CDR2 YFSETQ. V was pared by 0 bases and J by 4 bases, with 3 bases of the junction left unmatched. The CDR3, as DNA: TGCGCCAGCAGCTTGGGACTAGCGGGAGAGGCAGATACGCAGTATTTT. It encodes CASSLGLAGEADTQYF.

This clone was recorded once. The V and J genes are TRBV24-1 and TRBJ2-7; 9 bases are shared with TRBD1. The CDR3 is 14 residues long. V dropped 6 bases and J dropped 2; count of bases not matched to a gene: 4. Germline V gene sequence: CDR1 KGHDR, CDR2 SFDVKD. The CDR3 DNA reads TGTGCCACCAGTCCCGGGACAGGGACCTACGAGCAGTACTTC. Translation gives CATSPGTGTYEQYF.

The rearrangement links TRBV27 to TRBJ1-4; a weak D match, TRBD1 (6 bases). V was clipped by 5 bases and J by 8 bases, with 18 bases between them. CDR1 and CDR2 (germline): MNHEY, SMNVEV (reference sequence). This CDR3 contains 15 residues. In nucleotides, the CDR3 is TGTGCCAGCAGTGCCCGGGGGGGCGGAGGGGAAAAACTGTTTTTT. Residues: CASSARGGGGEKLFF.

The chain recombines TRBV29-1 with TRBJ2-3, with 10 bases aligning to TRBD2. Germline lookup yields CDR1 SQVTM and CDR2 ANQGSEA. The trim removed 1 base at V and 2 bases at J, leaving 3 bases unmatched. This CDR3 comprises 15 residues. The CDR3 DNA reads as TGCAGCGTTGAAGTACTAGCGGGGAACACAGATACGCAGTATTTT. This translates into CSVEVLAGNTDTQYF.

The V and J genes are TRBV7-9 and TRBJ2-6, with TRBD1 matching over 7 bases. Germline CDR1 and CDR2: SEHNR and FQNEAQ (reference sequence). Trimming at V came to 6 bases and at J to 0 bases, leaving 5 bases not matched to a gene. The CDR3 covers 16 residues. The CDR3 region is CASRRDSSSGANVLTF. CDR3 DNA sequence: TGTGCCAGCAGACGGGACAGCTCCTCTGGGGCCAACGTCCTGACTTTC.

The sample holds many counts of this clone. The rearrangement uses TRBV27 and TRBJ2-7; D perhaps matches TRBD2 (5 bases). The V gene's germline CDR1 is MNHEY and CDR2 SMNVEV (reference sequence). The CDR3 has 14 residues. The V end lost 4 bases, the J end lost 5 bases, and 15 bases lay between the germline ends. The CDR3 DNA sequence: TGTGCCAGCAGTTCGCGAAGCGGCCTCGACGAGCAGTACTTC. Protein sequence: CASSSRSGLDEQYF.

The chain combines TRBV29-1 with TRBJ1-2; no definite D call. The V gene lost 4 bases and the J gene lost 2 bases, with 8 bases spanning the gap. The germline V gene has CDR1 SQVTM and CDR2 ANQGSEA. This CDR3 comprises 12 residues. The chain's CDR3 is CSVVNQNYGYTF. CDR3 nucleotide sequence: TGCAGCGTTGTGAATCAGAACTATGGCTACACCTTC.

The table lists this clone with a count of one. This chain links TRBV19 with TRBJ2-2; D may be TRBD1 (6 bases). V gave up 0 bases and J gave up 4 bases, with 12 bases separating them. The CDR3 extends over 16 amino acids. CDR1 is LNHDA, CDR2 SQIVND, per germline (reference sequence). The CDR3 sequence is CASSIDPRGITGELFF. The CDR3 bases are TGTGCCAGTAGTATAGATCCCAGGGGAATCACCGGGGAGCTGTTTTTT. Full variable domain (missing parts from reference TRBV19 and TRBJ2-2): DGGITQSPKYLFRKEGQNVTLSCEQNLNHDAMYWYRQDPGQGLRLIYYSQIVNDFQKGDIAEGYSVSREKKESFPLTVTSAQKNPTAFYLCASSIDPRGITGELFFGEGSRLTVL.

This rearrangement joins TRBV4-1 to TRBJ1-1, with D possibly TRBD1 on 5 matching bases. The CDR3 is made up of 15 amino acids. V lost 0 bases and J lost 5, with 13 bases in between. In germline, CDR1 is MGHRA, CDR2 YSYEKL. DNA of the CDR3: TGCGCCAGCAGCCAAGATAGTGGGGGGAGTACTGAAGCTTTCTTT. Its translation: CASSQDSGGSTEAFF.

V usage is TRBV6-7 and J usage is TRBJ1-3, with 12 bases matching TRBD1. TRBV6-7 is reported as an ORF; its role is uncertain. There are 19 residues in the CDR3. Trimming at V came to 8 bases and at J to 4 bases, leaving 18 bases not matched to a gene. The CDR3 sequence is CASPRRDRGLAEVGNTIYF. DNA of the CDR3: TGTGCCAGCCCCAGACGGGACAGGGGGCTAGCAGAAGTAGGAAACACCATATATTTT.

The chain combines TRBV19 with TRBJ2-7; TRBD2 matches at 11 bases. V lost 2 bases to trimming and J lost 3 bases; unmatched junction nucleotides: 6. The CDR3 loop spans 16 amino acids. CDR1 is LNHDA and CDR2 is SQIVND in the germline V gene (reference sequence). The CDR3 loop reads CASSISLAGGFYEQYF. The CDR3 DNA reads as TGTGCCAGTAGTATATCTCTAGCGGGAGGCTTCTACGAGCAGTACTTC.

The V call is TRBV30, the J call TRBJ1-1, with TRBD1 matching 7 bases. The CDR3 spans 14 residues. The germline V gene encodes CDR1 GTSNPN and CDR2 SVGIG (reference sequence). V dropped 2 bases and J dropped 3; count of bases not matched to a gene: 6. CDR3 nucleotides: TGTGCCTGGAGTCTTACGGGACAGCACACTGAAGCTTTCTTT. Translating gives CAWSLTGQHTEAFF.

The rearrangement uses TRBV10-1 and TRBJ2-5; no definite D call. The V and J ends lost 4 bases and 7 bases respectively, with 13 bases between them. The CDR3 is 13 amino acids. Germline CDR1 is WNHNN and CDR2 is SYGVQD (reference sequence). CDR3 protein: CASSGGDLGTQYF. The CDR3 DNA follows: TGCGCCAGCAGTGGTGGTGACTTGGGGACCCAGTACTTC.

This clone was picked up a small number of times. J is TRBJ1-2 and V is TRBV29-1; D possibly corresponds to TRBD1 (6 bases). Per the germline V gene, CDR1 is SQVTM and CDR2 is ANQGSEA. The CDR3 is made up of 12 amino acids. Trimming removed 4 bases at V and 8 bases at J, with 14 bases between. In DNA form, the CDR3 reads TGCAGCGTTGTGGGGGGGGCCGGAGGCTACACCTTC. As protein: CSVVGGAGGYTF.

The chain carries TRBV4-1 and TRBJ2-7, with D possibly being TRBD2 (5 bases). The CDR3 is made up of 14 amino acids. Trimming removed 1 base at V and 0 bases at J, with 7 bases between. Germline loops: CDR1 MGHRA, CDR2 YSYEKL. CDR3 in DNA: TGCGCCAGCAGCCAAGGCCGGGACTCCTACGAGCAGTACTTC. It translates to CASSQGRDSYEQYF.

The chain joins TRBV28 to TRBJ1-2; 8 nucleotides match TRBD1. Germline V gene data show CDR1 as MDHEN and CDR2 as SYDVKM. The trim removed 6 bases at V and 0 bases at J, leaving 3 bases unmatched. The CDR3 runs to 14 residues. This chain's CDR3 is CASSPGQANYGYTF. As DNA, the CDR3 is TGTGCCAGCAGCCCGGGACAGGCTAACTATGGCTACACCTTC.

This clone occurred a few times. The chain links TRBV5-1 to TRBJ2-2; 7 bases are shared with TRBD2. Trimming took 0 bases from V and 4 from J; bases not matched to a gene: 6. Germline CDR1 is SGHRS and CDR2 is YFSETQ. The CDR3 has 16 residues. The CDR3 DNA reads TGCGCCAGCAGCTTGGTACCAGCGGGAAGCACCGGGGAGCTGTTTTTT. Amino acids: CASSLVPAGSTGELFF.

The V and J genes are TRBV11-2 and TRBJ1-6; D remains unclear. The CDR3 has 15 residues. V lost 4 bases and J 0 bases, leaving 7 bases between the germline ends. The germline V gene has CDR1 SGHAT and CDR2 FQNNGV. The CDR3 DNA is TGTGCCAGCAGCTCGAGGAGCTCCTATAATTCACCCCTCCACTTT. Residues: CASSSRSSYNSPLHF. The complete variable domain, with remaining parts taken from reference TRBV11-2 and TRBJ1-6, reads EAGVAQSPRYKIIEKRQSVAFWCNPISGHATLYWYQQILGQGPKLLIQFQNNGVVDDSQLPKDRFSAERLKGVDSTLKIQPAKLEDSAVYLCASSSRSSYNSPLHFGNGTRLTVT.

The chain has TRBV19 and TRBJ2-3; 15 positions match TRBD2. Germline-derived CDR1 and CDR2 are LNHDA and SQIVND (reference sequence). V shed 5 bases, J shed 4 bases, and the junction held 4 bases outside the gene matches. The CDR3 spans 16 residues. The CDR3 sequence is CASSPRTSGRADTQYF. CDR3 nucleotides: TGTGCCAGTAGTCCCAGGACTAGCGGGAGGGCAGATACGCAGTATTTT.

The chain links TRBV6-5 to TRBJ2-2, with a weak D call TRBD1 (5 bases). Germline V gives CDR1 MNHEY, CDR2 SVGAGI. V was trimmed by 6 bases and J by 5 bases, leaving 13 bases between them. CDR3 length: 14 amino acids. CDR3 nucleotide sequence: TGTGCCAGCAGACCCGACAGACTGACCGGGGAGCTGTTTTTT. This sequence encodes CASRPDRLTGELFF.

This clone was seen just once. V is TRBV5-1 and J is TRBJ2-5, with 10 nucleotides matching TRBD1. This CDR3 spans 14 amino acids. V lost 4 bases and J lost 4; bases outside the gene matches: 4. Germline CDR1 reads SGHRS; CDR2 reads YFSETQ. CDR3 region: CASSPGQGVETQYF. In nucleotides, the CDR3 is TGCGCCAGCAGCCCAGGACAGGGGGTAGAGACCCAGTACTTC.